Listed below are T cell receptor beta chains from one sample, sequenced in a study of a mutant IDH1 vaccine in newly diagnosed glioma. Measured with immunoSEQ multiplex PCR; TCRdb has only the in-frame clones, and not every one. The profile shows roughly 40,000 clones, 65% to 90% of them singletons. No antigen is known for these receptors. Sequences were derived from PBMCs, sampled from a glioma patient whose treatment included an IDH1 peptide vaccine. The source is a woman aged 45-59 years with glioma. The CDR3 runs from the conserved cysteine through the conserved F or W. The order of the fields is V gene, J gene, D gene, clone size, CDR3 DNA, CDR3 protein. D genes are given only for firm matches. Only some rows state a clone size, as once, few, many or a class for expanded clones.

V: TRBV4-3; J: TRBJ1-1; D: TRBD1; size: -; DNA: TGCGCCAGCAGCCACGGGACAGAGAACACTGAAGCTTTCTTT; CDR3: CASSHGTENTEAFF
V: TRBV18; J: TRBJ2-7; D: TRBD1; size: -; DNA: TGTGCCAGCTCACCTATTAGGGACAGGGTTACCGACGAGCAGTACTTC; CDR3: CASSPIRDRVTDEQYF
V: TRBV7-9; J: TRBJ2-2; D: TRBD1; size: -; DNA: TGTGCCAGCAGCGCCCGACAGGGGGCCGGGGAGCTGTTTTTT; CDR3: CASSARQGAGELFF
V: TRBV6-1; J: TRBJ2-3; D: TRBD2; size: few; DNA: TGTGCCAGCAGTGGGGGACTAGACACAGATACGCAGTATTTT; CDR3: CASSGGLDTDTQYF
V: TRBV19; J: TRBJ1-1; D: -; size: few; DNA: TGTGCCAGTAGTTTGCAGGGTTTGGGGACTGAAGCTTTCTTT; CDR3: CASSLQGLGTEAFF
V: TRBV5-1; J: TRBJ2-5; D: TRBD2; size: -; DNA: TGCGCCAGCAGCTTGGCCGGAAGCGGGGGGGCCGCACGGGAGACCCAGTACTTC; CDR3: CASSLAGSGGAARETQYF
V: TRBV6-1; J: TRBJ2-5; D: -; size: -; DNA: TGTGCCAGCAGTGATTCCGGCCAAGAGACCCAGTACTTC; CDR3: CASSDSGQETQYF
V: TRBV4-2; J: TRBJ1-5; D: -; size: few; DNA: TGTGCCAGCAGCCAAGATTTTTGGGGTCAGCCCCAGCATTTT; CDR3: CASSQDFWGQPQHF
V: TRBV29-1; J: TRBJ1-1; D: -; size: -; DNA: TGCAGCGTTGAAGAATCGGGGGTCCACACTGAAGCTTTCTTT; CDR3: CSVEESGVHTEAFF
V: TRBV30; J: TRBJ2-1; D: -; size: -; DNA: TGTGCCACAGACAGGAACTACAATGAGCAGTTCTTC; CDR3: CATDRNYNEQFF
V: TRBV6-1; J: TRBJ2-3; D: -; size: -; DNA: TGTGCCAGCAGTGAGACTCCTCACCACGCCACAGATACGCAGTATTTT; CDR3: CASSETPHHATDTQYF
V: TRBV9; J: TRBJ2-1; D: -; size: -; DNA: TGTGCCAGCAGCGTAGTCAGTAGCGTTGCGGATGAGCAGTTCTTC; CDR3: CASSVVSSVADEQFF
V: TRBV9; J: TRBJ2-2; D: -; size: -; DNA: TGTGCCAGCAGCGTAGTGGCCGGGTCTGGTCCCGGGGAGCTGTTTTTT; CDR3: CASSVVAGSGPGELFF
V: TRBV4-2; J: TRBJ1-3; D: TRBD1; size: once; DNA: TGTGCCAGCAGCCTTGGCCTACAGGGGGCGCTTGGAAACACCATATATTTT; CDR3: CASSLGLQGALGNTIYF
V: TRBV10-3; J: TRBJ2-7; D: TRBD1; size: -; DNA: TGTGCCATCAGCCGGGACAGGGAGTCATACGAGCAGTACTTC; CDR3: CAISRDRESYEQYF
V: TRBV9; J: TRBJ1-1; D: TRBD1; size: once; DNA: TGTGCCAGCAGCGATATACAGGGGGGTAGGGCTGAAGCTTTCTTT; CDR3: CASSDIQGGRAEAFF
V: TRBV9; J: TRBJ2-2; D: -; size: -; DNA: TGTGCCAGCAGCGTAGTCGGGGGGCAGTTTACCGGGGAGCTGTTTTTT; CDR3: CASSVVGGQFTGELFF
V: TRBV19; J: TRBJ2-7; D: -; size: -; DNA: TGTGCCAGCCTTGGGGGGCACGAGCAGTACTTC; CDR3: CASLGGHEQYF
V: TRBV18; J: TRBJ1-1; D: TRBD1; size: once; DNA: TGTGCCAGCTCACCATTGCAGGGGGCTGACACTGAAGCTTTCTTT; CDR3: CASSPLQGADTEAFF
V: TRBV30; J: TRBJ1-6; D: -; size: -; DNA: TGTGCCTGGAGTGTACGGGCGGGGCGGAATTCACCCCTCCACTTT; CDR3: CAWSVRAGRNSPLHF
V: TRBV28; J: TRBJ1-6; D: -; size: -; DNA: TGTGCCAGCAGTTTAGAGACTGTCAATAATTCACCCCTCCACTTT; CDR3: CASSLETVNNSPLHF
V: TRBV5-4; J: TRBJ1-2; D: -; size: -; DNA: TGTGCCAGCAGCTTAGGGGGAGCTGGCTACACCTTC; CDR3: CASSLGGAGYTF
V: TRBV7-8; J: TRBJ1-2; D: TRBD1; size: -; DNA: TGTGCCAGCAACCCCCGACAGGGGCTCATCGCTAACTATGGCTACACCTTC; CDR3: CASNPRQGLIANYGYTF
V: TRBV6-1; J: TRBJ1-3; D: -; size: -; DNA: TGTGCCAGCAGTGGTTCTCTAAGGGCCTTGGGTCGAAACACCATATATTTT; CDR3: CASSGSLRALGRNTIYF
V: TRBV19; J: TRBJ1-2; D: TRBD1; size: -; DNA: TGTGCCAGTAGCACCGGGACAGACATACTCAACTATGGCTACACCTTC; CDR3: CASSTGTDILNYGYTF
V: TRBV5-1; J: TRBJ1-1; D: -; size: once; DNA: TGCGCCAGCAGCTCAACCGGGAAAGCCAACACTGAAGCTTTCTTT; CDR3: CASSSTGKANTEAFF
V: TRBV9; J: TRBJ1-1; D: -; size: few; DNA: TGTGCCAGCAGCGTAGGGCATACTCCCAGGAGCACTGAAGCTTTCTTT; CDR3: CASSVGHTPRSTEAFF
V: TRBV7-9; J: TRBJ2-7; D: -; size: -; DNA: TGTGCCGTGGATACCTACGAGCAGTACTTC; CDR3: CAVDTYEQYF
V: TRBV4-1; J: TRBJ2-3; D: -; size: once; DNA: TGCGCCAGCAGCCAAGTTAAGCGGCGCACAGATACGCAGTATTTT; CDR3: CASSQVKRRTDTQYF
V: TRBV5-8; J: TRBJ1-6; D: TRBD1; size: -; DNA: TGTGCCAGCAGCTCCTACAGGGGGCTCTATAATTCACCCCTCCACTTT; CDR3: CASSSYRGLYNSPLHF
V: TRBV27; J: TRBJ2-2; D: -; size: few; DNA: TGTGCCAGCAGTTTAAACACCGGGGAGCTGTTTTTT; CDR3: CASSLNTGELFF
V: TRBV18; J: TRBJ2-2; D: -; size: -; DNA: TGTGCCAGCTCACCGAAGGACGGGACCGGGGAGCTGTTTTTT; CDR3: CASSPKDGTGELFF
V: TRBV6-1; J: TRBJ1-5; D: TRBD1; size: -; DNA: TGTGCCAGCAGGAAACAGGGGAAAAGCAATCAGCCCCAGCATTTT; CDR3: CASRKQGKSNQPQHF
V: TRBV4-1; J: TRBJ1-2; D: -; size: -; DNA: TGCGCCAGCAGCCAAGATCGAATGGGTGGCTACACCTTC; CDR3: CASSQDRMGGYTF
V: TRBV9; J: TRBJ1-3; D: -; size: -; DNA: TGTGCCAGCAGCGCTATAGGGGCTCGAGGAAACACCATATATTTT; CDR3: CASSAIGARGNTIYF
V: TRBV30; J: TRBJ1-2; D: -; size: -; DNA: TGTGCCTGGAAATTAGAGAGGAGCAGTGGCTACACCTTC; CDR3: CAWKLERSSGYTF
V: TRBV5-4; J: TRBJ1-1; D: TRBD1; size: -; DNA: TGTGCCAGCAGTTATACACAGGGGCCGAACACTGAAGCTTTCTTT; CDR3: CASSYTQGPNTEAFF
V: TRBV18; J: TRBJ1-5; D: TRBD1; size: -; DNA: TGTGCCAGCTCAAATTCAGGGGGCGGCGGCAATCAGCCCCAGCATTTT; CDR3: CASSNSGGGGNQPQHF
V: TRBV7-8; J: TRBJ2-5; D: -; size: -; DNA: TGTGCCAGCAGCTTCGCGGGGGCAGAGACCCAGTACTTC; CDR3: CASSFAGAETQYF
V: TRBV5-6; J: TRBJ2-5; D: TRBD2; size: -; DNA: TGTGCCAGCAGCTCCTTAGCGGGGGACCAAGAGACCCAGTACTTC; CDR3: CASSSLAGDQETQYF
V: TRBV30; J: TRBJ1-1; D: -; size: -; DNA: TGTGCCTGGAGTGTCCTGACTTGGGGTGAAGCTTTCTTT; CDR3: CAWSVLTWGEAFF
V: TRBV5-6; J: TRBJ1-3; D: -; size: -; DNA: TGTGCCAGCAGCTTGACCCAGGCTGGAAACACCATATATTTT; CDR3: CASSLTQAGNTIYF
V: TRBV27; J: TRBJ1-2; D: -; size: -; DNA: TGTGCCAGCTCCAACGCGGCGAATTTTAACTATGGCTACACCTTC; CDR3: CASSNAANFNYGYTF
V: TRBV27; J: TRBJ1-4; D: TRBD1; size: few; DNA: TGTGCCAGCAGTTTTGTGATCGGGACAGCTAATGAAAAACTGTTTTTT; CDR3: CASSFVIGTANEKLFF
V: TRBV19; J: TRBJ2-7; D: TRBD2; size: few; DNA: TGTGCCAGTAGCCCGACTAGCGGACCCTACGAGCAGTACTTC; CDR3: CASSPTSGPYEQYF
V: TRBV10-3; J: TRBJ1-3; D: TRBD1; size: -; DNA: TGTGCCATCACTCCGGGACAGGGATCCACCATATATTTT; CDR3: CAITPGQGSTIYF
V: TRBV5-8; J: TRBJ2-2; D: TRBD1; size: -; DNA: TGTGCCAGCAGCAGGGGGACAGAGGGGGACACCGGGGAGCTGTTTTTT; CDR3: CASSRGTEGDTGELFF
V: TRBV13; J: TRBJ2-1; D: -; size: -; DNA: TGTGCCAGCAGCTTACGACCCTTTGAACAGATCTACTCCTACAATGAGCAGTTCTTC; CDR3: CASSLRPFEQIYSYNEQFF
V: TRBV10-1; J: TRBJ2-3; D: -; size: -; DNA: TGCGCCAGCAGTGAGCCCCGGGGGGATACGCAGTATTTT; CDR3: CASSEPRGDTQYF